This TCR beta chain originates from a study of human T cells and chemical hapten exposure. Whole-study context: Throughout a study of 20 to 25 weeks, patients underwent weekly scalp administration of diphenylcyclopropenone doses.

This clonotype has more than one count but fewer than ten. Time point described: patch test 3, about 24 weeks after DPC sensitization. Treatment reported: therapeutic diphenylcyclopropenone sensitization with weekly scalp DPC. CDR3 length: 11 amino acids. V lost 7 bases and J 4 bases, leaving 8 bases between the germline ends. Germline V CDR1 and CDR2: SGDLS, YYNGEE. TCRdb re-analysed the RACE reads in MiXCR, keeping a single row per CDR3 protein. The sample lists 150,000 to 200,000 distinct CDR3 sequences; approximately 26% were seen once. This material consisted of whole blood, taken in connection with sensitization to the hapten diphenylcyclopropenone (DPC). The chain has TRBV9 and TRBJ1-1, with D possibly TRBD1 on 6 matching bases. The clonotype was recovered from a woman aged 40 to 50 with alopecia areata. Some clones in this sample may be carry-over from other donors' samples. The CDR3 spells CASGGLTEAFF. In DNA form, the CDR3 reads TGTGCCAGCGGGGGCCTCACTGAAGCTTTCTTT.